This T cell receptor beta chain was observed in a study of blood T cells in healthy people across ages. Study-wide results and caveats: Strong correlation linked observed beta diversity and percent naive T cells. There were more naive CD4+ cells and higher diversity in long-lived donors than in aged donors.

Through a sample-barcoded 5' primer and a J-beta primer mix, a second PCR was run for roughly 6 to 12 cycles. A template-switch adaptor with 12 random nucleotides tagged each cDNA molecule. One entry per CDR3 protein results from TCRdb running MiXCR on the 5' RACE reads. Altogether about 780,000 distinct CDR3 sequences are present, 62% being singletons, with the ten largest covering 25% to 30%. A remark on this clonotype: Its antigen remains unidentified. The germline gene is not matched at one end of the junction; a read error may be the cause.

The CDR3 sequence is 15 residues long. CDR1 and CDR2 from the germline V gene are MNHEY and SVGAGI. Sequences were obtained from blood. V usage is TRBV6-5 and J usage is TRBJ2-6, with D perhaps matching TRBD1 (5 bases). The source of this sequence is a man between 25 and 39 years old in good health. CDR3 sequence (DNA): TGTGCCAGCAGGCGTCCAAACTCTGGGGCCAACGTCCCGACTTTC. Amino acids: CASRRPNSGANVPTF.